This TCR beta chain was identified during a study of cytomegalovirus exposure and HLA in healthy donors. Background on the study: Of several hundred genotyped donors, more than 75% clustered with self-reported Caucasian donors. Study results and caveats: In a later analysis, the majority of CMV-associated beta chains seemingly showed HLA restriction.

The donors gave bone marrow, and they were healthy. Concerning this clone itself: As yet, its antigen is unknown.

Primers for the PCR totalled 60 Vbeta and 13 Jbeta. The repertoire was sequenced with immunoSEQ multiplex PCR; TCRdb's copy has only in-frame clones and lacks some. The sample has some 150,000 clones; about four fifths are singletons. The specimen was PBMCs. This receptor was obtained from a man aged 25-45 years in good health and CMV-seronegative.

CDR3 coding DNA: TGTGCCCCCAGCGGTGTTTCCAGAAGAAACACCATATATTTT. It specifies CAPSGVSRRNTIYF. This chain links TRBV6-4 with TRBJ1-3; D is uncertain. Between the trimmed V and J ends, which lost 11 bases and 5 bases, there was a span of 19 bases. Germline V CDR1 and CDR2: MRHNA, SNTAGT. The CDR3 runs 14 residues.